Listed here are 29 T cell receptor beta chains from one sample, sequenced in a study of T cell responses to AZD1222 COVID-19 vaccine. Produced via immunoSEQ multiplex PCR; TCRdb's table is partial and in-frame only. The top ten clones hold about 1.5% of a sample with 150,000 to 200,000 clones, about 90% of them seen once. The specimen comprised peripheral blood, sampled 28 days after the second AZD1222 dose. All receptors derive from an adult who received the AZD1222 COVID-19 vaccine.

The gene calls are TRBV30 and TRBJ1-3, with TRBD1 as a possible D gene (6 bases). This CDR3 is built from 14 residues. V shed 4 bases and J shed 0 bases, with 10 bases lying between them. Germline V gene lookup returns CDR1 GTSNPN and CDR2 SVGIG (reference sequence). CDR3 amino acids: CAWKRGGSGNTIYF. The CDR3 DNA is TGTGCCTGGAAGAGGGGGGGCTCTGGAAACACCATATATTTT.

J is TRBJ2-1 and V is TRBV7-9; 14 nucleotides line up with TRBD2. Per the germline V gene, CDR1 is SEHNR and CDR2 is FQNEAQ (reference sequence). This CDR3 has 17 residues. Germline trimming cut 5 bases from V and 7 bases from J; bases unmatched to any gene: 10. The CDR3 nucleotides are TGTGCCAGCAGCCACCCACCGGGACTAGCGGGGGCAAATGAGCAGTTCTTC. Its protein is CASSHPPGLAGANEQFF.

The CDR3 loop is CASSKASGSYEQYF. The CDR3 coding sequence is TGTGCCAGCTCGAAAGCTAGCGGGTCGTACGAGCAGTACTTC. The chain recombines TRBV7-6 with TRBJ2-7; 8 nucleotides match TRBD2. Germline CDR1 is SGHVS and CDR2 is FNYEAQ. This CDR3 has 14 residues. J was trimmed by 4 bases and V by 8 bases; bases with no gene match: 10.

This chain uses TRBV19 with TRBJ1-5; the match to TRBD1 covers 7 bases. The CDR3 contains 15 residues. Losses at the gene ends were 7 bases for V and 2 bases for J; bases not matched to a gene: 8. The V gene's germline CDR1 is LNHDA and CDR2 SQIVND (reference sequence). The CDR3 region is CASTHQGGGNQPQHF. CDR3 bases: TGTGCCAGTACCCACCAGGGGGGGGGCAATCAGCCCCAGCATTTT.

The chain recombines TRBV7-9 with TRBJ1-6, with D possibly being TRBD1 (5 bases). V shed 2 bases and J shed 7 bases, with 9 bases lying between them. The length of the CDR3 is 14 residues. Germline CDR1 reads SEHNR; CDR2 reads FQNEAQ (reference sequence). CDR3: CASSLRQLNSPLHF. DNA for the CDR3: TGTGCCAGCAGCTTACGACAGCTCAATTCACCCCTCCACTTT.

The chain is built from TRBV6-5 and TRBJ2-7; 15 nucleotides align to TRBD2. The CDR3 has 14 residues. Looked up from germline, CDR1 is MNHEY and CDR2 is SVGAGI. V was pared by 6 bases and J by 9 bases, with 6 bases of the junction left unmatched. DNA for the CDR3: TGTGCCAGCAGCGGACTAGCGGGAGGGCCGGTGCAGTACTTC. Translation gives CASSGLAGGPVQYF.

A few counts support this clone. V is TRBV2 and J is TRBJ1-4; TRBD1 is a possible D gene (6 bases). The germline V gene encodes CDR1 SNHLY and CDR2 FYNNEI. The CDR3 extends over 14 amino acids. V lost 4 bases and J 2 bases, leaving 8 bases between the germline ends. The DNA of the CDR3 is TGTGCCAGCAGTGCCCAGGGGACTAATGAAAAACTGTTTTTT. Its protein is CASSAQGTNEKLFF.

The chain uses TRBV7-2 and TRBJ1-2, with 8 bases lining up with TRBD1. Germline values: CDR1 SGHTA, CDR2 FQGNSA. This CDR3 contains 12 residues. Germline trimming cut 5 bases from V and 6 bases from J; bases unmatched to any gene: 2. The CDR3 region is CASSPDRDGYTF. The DNA for the CDR3 is TGTGCCAGCAGCCCGGACAGGGATGGCTACACCTTC. Drawing the rest from reference TRBV7-2 and TRBJ1-2, the complete variable domain is GAGVSQSPSNKVTEKGKDVELRCDPISGHTALYWYRQSLGQGLEFLIYFQGNSAPDKSGLPSDRFSAERTGGSVSTLTIQRTQQEDSAVYLCASSPDRDGYTFGSGTRLTVV.

This CDR3 is CASSPGRDTEAFF. The CDR3, as DNA: TGTGCCAGCAGCCCCGGACGGGACACTGAAGCTTTCTTT. The rearrangement joins TRBV5-4 to TRBJ1-1; D remains ambiguous. Trimming cost V 4 bases and J 3 bases, with 10 bases left between them. Germline lookup yields CDR1 SGHNT and CDR2 YYREEE (reference sequence). The CDR3 totals 13 residues.

This clone showed up just once. The chain joins TRBV4-2 to TRBJ1-2; maybe TRBD1 (6 bases). Per the germline V gene, CDR1 is LGHNA and CDR2 is YNFKEQ. The CDR3 is made up of 16 amino acids. Trimming pared 0 bases from V and 7 bases from J, leaving 18 bases between. CDR3 coding DNA: TGTGCCAGCAGCCAAGAGCTCGTGCGCCAGGGGTTTGGCTACACCTTC. This codes for CASSQELVRQGFGYTF.

Turning to this clone: Other DNA sequences from this sample encode an identical CDR3 as well. The chain couples TRBV30 to TRBJ1-1, with a weak D call TRBD1 (6 bases). V was clipped by 5 bases and J by 4 bases, with 14 bases between them. The germline gives CDR1 GTSNPN, CDR2 SVGIG (reference sequence). The CDR3 runs to 13 residues. CDR3 in DNA: TGTGCCTGGGCACAGGGTCGGGGCACTGAAGCTTTCTTT. It translates to CAWAQGRGTEAFF.

Worth noting for this clone: Other DNA sequences in this specimen translate into the identical CDR3. The chain is built from TRBV18 and TRBJ2-1; D remains unclear. There are 15 residues in the CDR3. Germline CDR1 is KGHSH and CDR2 is LQKENI. V was clipped by 2 bases and J by 4 bases, with 12 bases between them. CDR3 amino acids: CASSPVTVTYNEQFF. The CDR3 region has the DNA TGTGCCAGCTCACCAGTCACAGTCACATACAATGAGCAGTTCTTC.

About this clone itself: Other nucleotide sequences in the sample specify the same CDR3. This chain's CDR3 is CASSEAVEGAGELFF. As DNA, the CDR3 is TGTGCCAGCAGTGAAGCCGTGGAAGGTGCCGGGGAGCTGTTTTTT. The genes are TRBV6-1 and TRBJ2-2; D gene uncertain. Trimming took 0 bases from V and 6 from J, leaving 11 bases between them. This CDR3 is 15 amino acids long. Germline CDR1 and CDR2: MNHNS and SASEGT.

The gene calls are TRBV5-1 and TRBJ2-7; possible D gene TRBD1, 7 bases. Looked up from germline, CDR1 is SGHRS and CDR2 is YFSETQ. Deletions cut 4 bases from V and 6 bases from J, with 17 bases between. The CDR3 consists of 14 residues. The DNA for the CDR3 is TGCGCCAGCAGCCCGGGGGACAGACCCTCCGAGCAGTACTTC. Protein sequence: CASSPGDRPSEQYF.

This CDR3 reads CASSDGLPLHF. For the CDR3, the DNA is TGTGCCAGCAGTGACGGCCTTCCCCTCCACTTT. The genes are TRBV2 and TRBJ1-6, with unresolved D. V was pared by 3 bases and J by 13 bases, with 7 bases between. CDR3 size: 11 residues. The germline V gene has CDR1 SNHLY and CDR2 FYNNEI. The entire variable domain, with the rest obtained from reference TRBV2 and TRBJ1-6, is as follows: EPEVTQTPSHQVTQMGQEVILRCVPISNHLYFYWYRQILGQKVEFLVSFYNNEISEKSEIFDDQFSVERPDGSNFTLKIRSTKLEDSAMYFCASSDGLPLHFGNGTRLTVT.

The rearrangement joins TRBV27 to TRBJ2-7; 9 positions match TRBD1. Germline CDR1 reads MNHEY; CDR2 reads SMNVEV (reference sequence). This CDR3 contains 16 residues. J lost 3 bases, V lost 5 bases, and 11 bases had no gene match. CDR3 sequence reads: CASSPRTGTGIYEQYF. The CDR3 coding sequence is TGTGCCAGCAGTCCACGGACCGGGACAGGGATCTACGAGCAGTACTTC.

The CDR3 nucleotides read TGTGCCAGCAGTCCCAACCGGGACCCCACCGGGGAGCTGTTTTTT. The encoded protein is CASSPNRDPTGELFF. The chain employs TRBV6-2 or TRBV6-3 and TRBJ2-2; either TRBD1 or TRBD2 may fit D (5 bases each). CDR3 length: 15 residues. Per the germline V gene, CDR1 is MNHEY and CDR2 is SVGEGT. Between the trimmed V and J ends, which lost 5 bases and 4 bases, there was a span of 14 bases.

This chain uses TRBV4-2 with TRBJ2-1; weak D call: TRBD2 (5 bases). The V end lost 0 bases, the J end lost 7 bases, and 16 bases lay between the germline ends. The CDR3 totals 16 residues. Germline CDR1 and CDR2: LGHNA and YNFKEQ. The CDR3 region is CASSQDLRRQRNEQFF. The CDR3 nucleotides read TGTGCCAGCAGCCAAGATTTACGGAGGCAGCGAAATGAGCAGTTCTTC.

The chain uses TRBV30 and TRBJ2-2; 7 nucleotides agree with TRBD2. Trimming took 0 bases from V and 6 from J; bases not matched to a gene: 7. CDR1 and CDR2 from the germline V gene are GTSNPN and SVGIG (reference sequence). This CDR3 has 15 residues. The CDR3, as DNA: TGTGCCTGGAGTGTGTGGCGGGAGCGGTCCGGGGAGCTGTTTTTT. Translation gives CAWSVWRERSGELFF. The whole variable domain, remainder taken from reference TRBV30 and TRBJ2-2, is SQTIHQWPATLVQPVGSPLSLECTVEGTSNPNLYWYRQAAGRGLQLLFYSVGIGQISSEVPQNLSASRPQDRQFILSSKKLLLSDSGFYLCAWSVWRERSGELFFGEGSRLTVL.

The rearrangement joins TRBV27 to TRBJ1-3; 8 nucleotides agree with TRBD1. Germline assignment: CDR1 MNHEY and CDR2 SMNVEV (reference sequence). The V gene end was trimmed by 4 bases and the J gene end by 2 bases; junction bases not matched to a gene: 4. This CDR3 has 15 amino acids. The CDR3 DNA reads as TGTGCCAGCAGTTCTGACAGGGGCCCTGGAAACACCATATATTTT. It translates to CASSSDRGPGNTIYF.

The chain carries TRBV21-1 and TRBJ2-7; the table's D call TRBD1 went unverified against the DNA. TRBV21-1 is tagged as a pseudogene. The CDR3 runs to 15 residues. The CDR3: CASNTTGPYSYEQYF. The DNA for the CDR3 is TGTGCCAGCAATACGACAGGGCCATACTCCTACGAGCAGTACTTC.

The V and J genes are TRBV28 and TRBJ2-2, with D hard to call. V was cut by 3 bases and J by 1 base, with 9 bases left in between. Germline-derived CDR1 and CDR2 are MDHEN and SYDVKM. The CDR3 consists of 15 residues. The CDR3 DNA reads TGTGCCAGCAGTTTGGCGTATAAGAACACCGGGGAGCTGTTTTTT. Encoded protein: CASSLAYKNTGELFF.

The chain couples TRBV5-4 to TRBJ1-5, with 10 bases that match TRBD1. This CDR3 is built from 15 residues. Trimming cost V 0 bases and J 4 bases; bases outside gene matches: 1. Germline V gene sequence: CDR1 SGHNT, CDR2 YYREEE (reference sequence). For the CDR3, the DNA is TGTGCCAGCAGCTTGGGGACAGGGGGTAATCAGCCCCAGCATTTT. Protein sequence: CASSLGTGGNQPQHF.

The rearrangement joins TRBV30 to TRBJ2-2; no reliable D call. V lost 2 bases and J lost 8, with 6 bases in between. Germline V gene data show CDR1 as GTSNPN and CDR2 as SVGIG (reference sequence). This CDR3 is built from 11 residues. DNA of the CDR3: TGTGCCTGGAGTTTGGGAGGGGAGCTGTTTTTT. It is translated as CAWSLGGELFF.

This clone occurred once. The rearrangement uses TRBV5-1 and TRBJ1-4; TRBD1 matches 8 bases. Germline CDR1 is SGHRS and CDR2 is YFSETQ. The CDR3 consists of 15 residues. Unmatched junction bases numbered 3, after V lost 3 bases and J lost 2 bases. Here the CDR3 reads CASSSTGGTNEKLFF. The CDR3 coding sequence is TGCGCCAGCAGCTCTACAGGGGGTACTAATGAAAAACTGTTTTTT.

The J gene is TRBJ1-1, the V gene TRBV30; unclear D gene. This CDR3 is built from 14 residues. Germline CDR1 reads GTSNPN; CDR2 reads SVGIG (reference sequence). V lost 5 bases and J lost 6, with 19 bases in between. CDR3 DNA sequence: TGTGCCTGGCGCGCCCCCGTTATTTTTCCTGAAGCTTTCTTT. Its translation: CAWRAPVIFPEAFF.

The chain combines TRBV11-2 with TRBJ1-1, with a possible D match to TRBD1 (5 bases). The V end was cut by 3 bases, the J end by 6 bases, with 14 bases between. CDR3 size: 14 residues. Per the germline V gene, CDR1 is SGHAT and CDR2 is FQNNGV. CDR3 sequence: CASSFSRDWSEAFF. CDR3 DNA sequence: TGTGCCAGCAGCTTCTCCCGGGACTGGTCTGAAGCTTTCTTT.

The chain employs TRBV9 and TRBJ1-1; 8 positions match TRBD1. This CDR3 has 15 amino acids. The J segment lost 4 bases and the V segment lost 0 bases, leaving 5 bases of the junction unmatched. Germline CDR1 SGDLS, CDR2 YYNGEE. In DNA, the CDR3 is TGTGCCAGCAGCGTAGCTGGACAGGGCGGCACTGAAGCTTTCTTT. Its translation is CASSVAGQGGTEAFF.

The chain recombines TRBV3-1 (or the pseudogene TRBV3-2) with TRBJ2-7; D is unresolved. Germline CDR1 reads LGHDT; CDR2 reads YNNKEL (reference sequence). Trimming cost V 5 bases and J 2 bases, with 10 bases left between them. The CDR3 has 13 residues. The CDR3 DNA reads as TGTGCCAGCAGCTCGAACCGTCCCTACGAGCAGTACTTC. This sequence encodes CASSSNRPYEQYF.